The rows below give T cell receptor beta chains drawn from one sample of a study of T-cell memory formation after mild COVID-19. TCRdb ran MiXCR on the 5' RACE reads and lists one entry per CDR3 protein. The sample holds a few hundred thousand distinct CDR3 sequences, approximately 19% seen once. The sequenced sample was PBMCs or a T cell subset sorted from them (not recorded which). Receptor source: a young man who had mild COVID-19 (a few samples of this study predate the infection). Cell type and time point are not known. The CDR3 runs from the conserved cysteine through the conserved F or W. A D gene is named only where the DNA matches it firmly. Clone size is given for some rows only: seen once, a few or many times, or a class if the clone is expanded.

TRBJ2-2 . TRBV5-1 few CASSLKLDTGELFF TGCGCCAGCAGCTTGAAGTTGGACACCGGGGAGCTGTTTTTT
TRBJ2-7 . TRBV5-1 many CASSPDRTHEQYF TGCGCCAGCAGCCCTGACAGGACCCACGAGCAGTACTTC
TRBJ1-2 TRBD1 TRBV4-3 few CASSQDGWRTGLGYTF TGCGCCAGCAGCCAAGATGGGTGGCGGACAGGGCTTGGCTACACCTTC
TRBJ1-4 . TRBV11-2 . CASSSLGGVGEKLFF TGTGCCAGCAGCTCACTTGGCGGGGTCGGGGAAAAACTGTTTTTT
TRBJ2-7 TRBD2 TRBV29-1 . CSYPRERGGPYEQYF TGCAGTTATCCGAGGGAGCGGGGGGGCCCTTACGAGCAGTACTTC
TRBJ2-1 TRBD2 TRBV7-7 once CASSLSGGASYEQFF TGTGCTAGCAGCCTTAGCGGGGGGGCAAGCTATGAGCAGTTCTTC
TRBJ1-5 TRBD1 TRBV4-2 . CASSPWDRPNNQPQHF TGTGCCAGCAGCCCCTGGGACAGGCCGAACAATCAGCCCCAGCATTTT
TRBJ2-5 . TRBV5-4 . CASSYTRDRQETQYF TGTGCCAGCAGCTACACCCGGGACCGTCAAGAGACCCAGTACTTC
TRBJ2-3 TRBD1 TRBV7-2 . CASSLIFATGEKDTQYF TGTGCCAGCAGCTTAATATTTGCGACAGGGGAAAAAGATACGCAGTATTTT
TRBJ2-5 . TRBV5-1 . CASRGSSYQETQYF TGCGCCAGCAGGGGATCCTCTTACCAAGAGACCCAGTACTTC
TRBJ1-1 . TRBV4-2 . CASSQERRGVGTEAFF TGTGCCAGCAGCCAAGAAAGAAGGGGTGTCGGCACTGAAGCTTTCTTT
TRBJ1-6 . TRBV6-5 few CASSSGIGSPLHF TGTGCCAGCAGTTCGGGGATCGGGTCACCCCTCCACTTT
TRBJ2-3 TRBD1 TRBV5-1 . CASSLGQGMGTDTQYF TGCGCCAGCAGCTTGGGACAGGGGATGGGCACAGATACGCAGTATTTT
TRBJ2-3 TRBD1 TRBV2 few CAKRKGQGADTQYF TGTGCCAAGAGGAAGGGACAGGGGGCAGATACGCAGTATTTT
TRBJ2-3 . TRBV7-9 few CASSPPVDTQYF TGTGCCAGCAGCCCGCCGGTGGATACGCAGTATTTT
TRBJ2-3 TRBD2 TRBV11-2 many CASSPGGLAVGTDTQYF TGTGCCAGCAGCCCGGGGGGACTAGCGGTCGGCACAGATACGCAGTATTTT
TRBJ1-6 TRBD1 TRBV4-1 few CASSPGTGDSPLHF TGCGCCAGCAGTCCCGGGACAGGGGATTCACCCCTCCACTTT
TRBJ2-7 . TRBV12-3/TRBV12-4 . CASSLARLGPEQYF TGTGCCAGCAGTTTAGCTCGTCTGGGACCCGAGCAGTACTTC
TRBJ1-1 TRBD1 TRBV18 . CASSFYRGNTEAFF TGTGCCAGCTCATTCTACAGGGGGAACACTGAAGCTTTCTTT
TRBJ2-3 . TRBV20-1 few CSAGSGRLDTQYF TGCAGTGCTGGGTCGGGACGACTAGATACGCAGTATTTT
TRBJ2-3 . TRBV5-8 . CASSIPGTLDTQYF TGTGCCAGCAGCATTCCCGGGACTTTGGATACGCAGTATTTT
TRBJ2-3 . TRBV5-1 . CASSLPSGSTDTQYF TGCGCCAGCAGCTTGCCCAGCGGGAGCACAGATACGCAGTATTTT
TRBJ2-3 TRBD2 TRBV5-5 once CASSLGLAGGPDTDTQYF TGTGCCAGCAGCTTGGGACTAGCGGGGGGGCCGGACACAGATACGCAGTATTTT
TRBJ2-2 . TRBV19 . CASSIVAGAGELFF TGTGCCAGTAGTATAGTAGCTGGGGCCGGGGAGCTGTTTTTT
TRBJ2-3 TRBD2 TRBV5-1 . CASSLLAGGGDTQYF TGCGCCAGCAGCCTCTTAGCGGGGGGCGGAGATACGCAGTATTTT
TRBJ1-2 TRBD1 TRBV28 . CASSATGMPRGYTF TGTGCCAGCAGTGCGACAGGGATGCCTCGAGGCTACACCTTC
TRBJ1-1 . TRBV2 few CASTWAPNTEAFF TGTGCCAGTACTTGGGCTCCGAACACTGAAGCTTTCTTT
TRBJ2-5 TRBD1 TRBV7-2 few CASSLVGTGEYF TGTGCCAGCAGCTTAGTCGGGACAGGGGAGTACTTC
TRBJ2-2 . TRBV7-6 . CASAGQGSTGELFF TGTGCCAGCGCGGGGCAGGGTTCCACCGGGGAGCTGTTTTTT
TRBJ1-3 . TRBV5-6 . CASTFRGSGNTIYF TGTGCCAGCACCTTCAGGGGATCTGGAAACACCATATATTTT
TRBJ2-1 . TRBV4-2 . CASSQDPGAGDEQFF TGTGCCAGCAGCCAAGATCCAGGGGCGGGTGATGAGCAGTTCTTC
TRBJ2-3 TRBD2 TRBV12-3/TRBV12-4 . CASQRTSGTDTQYF TGTGCCAGTCAAAGGACTAGCGGCACAGATACGCAGTATTTT
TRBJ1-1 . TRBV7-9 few CASGGNLGNTEAFF TGTGCCTCCGGCGGAAACCTAGGCAACACTGAAGCTTTCTTT
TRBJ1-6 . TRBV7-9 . CASSLLDNSPLHF TGTGCCAGCAGCTTACTTGATAATTCACCCCTCCACTTT
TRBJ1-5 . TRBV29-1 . CSVEGPTNFSNQPQHF TGCAGCGTCGAGGGACCTACAAACTTTAGCAATCAGCCCCAGCATTTT
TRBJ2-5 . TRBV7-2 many CASSLRGVQETQYF TGTGCCAGCAGCTTAAGAGGGGTTCAAGAGACCCAGTACTTC
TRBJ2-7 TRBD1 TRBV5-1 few CASRPPGQGAREQYF TGCGCCAGCAGACCCCCGGGACAGGGGGCGAGAGAGCAGTACTTC
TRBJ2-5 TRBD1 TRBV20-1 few CSDREETQYF TGCAGCGACAGGGAAGAGACCCAGTACTTC
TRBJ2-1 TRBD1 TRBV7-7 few CASSLVQGWDNEQFF TGTGCTAGCAGCTTAGTACAGGGGTGGGACAATGAGCAGTTCTTC
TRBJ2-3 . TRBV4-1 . CASSPERFVDTQYF TGCGCCAGCAGTCCGGAAAGATTCGTGGATACGCAGTATTTT
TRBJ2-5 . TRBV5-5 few CASTPRGRINQETQYF TGTGCCAGCACTCCGAGGGGCAGGATTAACCAAGAGACCCAGTACTTC
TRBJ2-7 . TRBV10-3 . CAISQDYEQYF TGTGCCATCAGCCAAGACTACGAGCAGTACTTC
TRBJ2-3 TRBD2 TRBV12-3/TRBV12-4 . CASSRSGSSTDTQYF TGTGCCAGCAGTCGCAGCGGGAGCAGCACAGATACGCAGTATTTT
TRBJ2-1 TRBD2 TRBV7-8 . CASSLRGGHYNEQFF TGTGCCAGCAGTCTCCGGGGGGGCCACTACAATGAGCAGTTCTTC
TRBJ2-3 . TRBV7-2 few CASSSVRPPDTQYF TGTGCCAGCAGCTCAGTAAGACCGCCCGATACGCAGTATTTT
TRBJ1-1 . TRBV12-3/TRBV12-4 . CASSLNRASTEAFF TGTGCCAGCAGCCTAAACAGGGCGAGCACTGAAGCTTTCTTT
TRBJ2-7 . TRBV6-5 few CASSLGSGLITYEQYF TGTGCCAGCAGTTTGGGTTCAGGACTAATCACCTACGAGCAGTACTTC